The 14 T cell receptor beta chains reported below all come from one sample, sequenced in a study of shared clonotypes between healthy human individuals. Assay used: immunoSEQ multiplex PCR; TCRdb lists only in-frame clones, some missing. The sample yields 1 million to 1.3 million clones, around three quarters seen once. Material: memory CD4+ T cells from PBMCs. Subset of the sample: CD45RA-negative fraction. The receptor source for this set is a man younger than 35 in good health. Some clones in this sample may be carry-over from other donors' samples.

The chain combines TRBV7-2 with TRBJ2-1, with 8 nucleotides matching TRBD2. Germline V CDR1 and CDR2: SGHTA, FQGNSA. The CDR3 is 16 amino acids. V lost 4 bases and J lost 8; bases outside the gene matches: 13. CDR3 DNA sequence: TGTGCCAGCAGCTCCGGGAGGGGATTTATAGGGCATGAGCAGTTCTTC. Translation: CASSSGRGFIGHEQFF. Filled out from reference TRBV7-2 and TRBJ2-1, the complete variable domain reads GAGVSQSPSNKVTEKGKDVELRCDPISGHTALYWYRQSLGQGLEFLIYFQGNSAPDKSGLPSDRFSAERTGGSVSTLTIQRTQQEDSAVYLCASSSGRGFIGHEQFFGPGTRLTVL.

J is TRBJ1-3 and V is TRBV21-1; the D call in the table, TRBD1, was not verified against the DNA. TRBV21-1 is a pseudogene locus. The CDR3 runs to 13 residues. Here the CDR3 DNA reads TGTGCCAGCGGCCGACAGGGAGGAAACACCATATATTTT. This encodes CASGRQGGNTIYF.

This chain connects TRBV19 to TRBJ1-5, with TRBD1 identical over 7 bases. CDR3 length: 16 residues. The V segment lost 3 bases and the J segment 6 bases; nucleotides outside the gene matches: 11. Germline V gene data show CDR1 as LNHDA and CDR2 as SQIVND (reference sequence). CDR3 DNA: TGTGCCAGTAGTATCGCAACAGGGGTGGGAAGTCAGCCCCAGCATTTT. It is translated as CASSIATGVGSQPQHF.

The genes are TRBV5-1 and TRBJ1-3, with 8 bases lining up with TRBD1. The CDR3 length is 16 residues. Germline V gene lookup returns CDR1 SGHRS and CDR2 YFSETQ. Trimming at V came to 4 bases and at J to 1 base, leaving 7 bases not matched to a gene. CDR3 sequence reads: CASSAGTGESGNTIYF. CDR3 nucleotide sequence: TGCGCCAGCAGCGCCGGGACAGGCGAGTCTGGAAACACCATATATTTT.

This clone was found once. V usage is TRBV28 and J usage is TRBJ1-1; 7 positions agree with TRBD1. The CDR3 loop spans 15 amino acids. With 6 bases clipped from V and 5 bases from J, the junction kept 12 bases outside the gene matches. Per the germline V gene, CDR1 is MDHEN and CDR2 is SYDVKM. This CDR3 reads CASRPPQQGRTEAFF. The CDR3 DNA follows: TGTGCCAGCAGGCCCCCACAACAGGGGCGGACTGAAGCTTTCTTT.

The chain links TRBV11-2 to TRBJ1-3; D gene ambiguous. The V end was cut by 4 bases, the J end by 4 bases, with 20 bases between. Germline assignment: CDR1 SGHAT and CDR2 FQNNGV. The CDR3 length is 17 residues. The CDR3 loop reads CASSSLKVRNGGNTIYF. CDR3 nucleotides: TGTGCCAGCAGCTCTCTTAAAGTCCGGAATGGGGGAAACACCATATATTTT.

The gene calls are TRBV7-9 and TRBJ1-5, with 9 bases lining up with TRBD1. The CDR3 is 15 residues long. The J segment lost 3 bases and the V segment lost 4 bases, leaving 4 bases of the junction unmatched. In germline, CDR1 is SEHNR, CDR2 FQNEAQ (reference sequence). The CDR3 spells CASSSGTGTNQPQHF. The CDR3 bases are TGTGCCAGCAGCTCCGGGACAGGGACCAATCAGCCCCAGCATTTT.

The J gene is TRBJ2-1, the V gene TRBV2; the match to TRBD2 covers 13 bases. Germline-derived CDR1 and CDR2 are SNHLY and FYNNEI. The CDR3 has 14 amino acids. Trimming cost V 6 bases and J 9 bases; bases outside gene matches: 5. This CDR3 reads CASRGTSGAGEQFF. In DNA form, the CDR3 reads TGTGCCAGCAGGGGGACTAGCGGGGCGGGTGAGCAGTTCTTC. The whole variable domain, remainder taken from reference TRBV2 and TRBJ2-1, is EPEVTQTPSHQVTQMGQEVILRCVPISNHLYFYWYRQILGQKVEFLVSFYNNEISEKSEIFDDQFSVERPDGSNFTLKIRSTKLEDSAMYFCASRGTSGAGEQFFGPGTRLTVL.

Notes on this clone: The same CDR3 can be traced to other DNA sequences in this sample. This chain links TRBV10-1 with TRBJ2-3, with 8 positions matching TRBD2. The CDR3 consists of 13 residues. The V segment lost 5 bases and the J segment 4 bases; nucleotides outside the gene matches: 2. CDR1 WNHNN and CDR2 SYGVQD come from the germline V gene (reference sequence). The DNA of the CDR3 is TGCGCCAGCAGTAGAGCGGGAGCAGATACGCAGTATTTT. Translating it yields CASSRAGADTQYF.

This chain joins TRBV5-1 and TRBJ2-3, with D maybe TRBD1 (6 bases). The CDR3 totals 13 residues. Deletions cut 7 bases from V and 3 bases from J, with 12 bases between. The germline gives CDR1 SGHRS, CDR2 YFSETQ. The DNA for the CDR3 is TGCGCCAGCGGGGACACAGGGACAGATACGCAGTATTTT. Residues: CASGDTGTDTQYF.

The table lists this clone with a count of one. The chain's CDR3 is CASSLVYGPYEQYF. The CDR3 nucleotides read TGCGCCAGCAGCTTGGTGTACGGACCCTACGAGCAGTACTTC. The chain has TRBV5-1 and TRBJ2-7, with D unresolved. In germline, CDR1 is SGHRS, CDR2 YFSETQ. Trimming took 0 bases from V and 2 from J, leaving 9 bases between them. This CDR3 comprises 14 residues.

V gene TRBV10-3 combines with J gene TRBJ1-2, with 8 bases lining up with TRBD1. J was trimmed by 8 bases and V by 5 bases; bases with no gene match: 4. Per the germline V gene, CDR1 is ENHRY and CDR2 is SYGVKD. This CDR3 region has 12 residues. The CDR3 spells CAISPGQGGYTF. The CDR3 DNA reads TGTGCCATCAGTCCCGGACAGGGAGGCTACACCTTC.

This chain joins TRBV20-1 and TRBJ2-1; the D is unclear. Trimming removed 3 bases from V and 7 bases from J, with 7 bases in between. The CDR3 spans 11 residues. CDR1 and CDR2 (germline): DFQATT, SNEGSKA (reference sequence). Written as DNA, the CDR3 is TGCAGTGCTAGCCCGGCTAATGAGCAGTTCTTC. Protein sequence: CSASPANEQFF.

The chain links TRBV10-3 to TRBJ1-2; the match to TRBD1 covers 7 bases. Looked up from germline, CDR1 is ENHRY and CDR2 is SYGVKD. V lost 11 bases to trimming and J lost 3 bases; unmatched junction nucleotides: 15. This CDR3 is 15 amino acids long. CDR3 residues: CASSGGPGEDYGYTF. CDR3 bases: TGTGCCTCATCAGGGGGGCCGGGGGAGGACTATGGCTACACCTTC.